This T cell receptor beta chain was observed in a study of beta chain features in type 1 diabetes. Study at large: Investigators examined nearly 110,000,000 sorted cells across all samples.

CDR3 length: 13 residues. V trimming: 2 bases; J trimming: 8 bases; junction bases outside the gene matches: 7. From germline, CDR1 is SQVTM and CDR2 ANQGSEA. General study points: PCR might favor shorter templates, equally in patients and controls. Patients with Type 1 diabetes showed moderately but significantly shorter TCRB CDR3s in all four CD4+ subsets.

The investigators reverse transcribed all of the isolated RNA, so they sequenced expressed TCRB transcripts. Reads from naive, central memory and regulatory T cell samples averaged about 3.9 million. The repertoire was sequenced with immunoSEQ multiplex PCR; TCRdb's copy has only in-frame clones and lacks some. The sample carries 250,000 or so clones, roughly 22% recorded once. As concerns this clone: The antigen is unknown.

Sorting that relied on CD45RO/CCR7/CD25/CD127/CD95/CD27 yielded CD4+ naive, central memory, regulatory and stem cell-like memory cells. This TCR was sampled from a woman aged 40 to 55 with type 1 diabetes. The J gene is TRBJ1-2, the V gene TRBV29-1; 8 bases are a match to TRBD1. Source material: naive CD4+ T cells from blood. The CDR3 spells CSVESDRGVGYTF. CDR3 in DNA: TGCAGCGTTGAATCAGACAGGGGTGTGGGCTACACCTTC.